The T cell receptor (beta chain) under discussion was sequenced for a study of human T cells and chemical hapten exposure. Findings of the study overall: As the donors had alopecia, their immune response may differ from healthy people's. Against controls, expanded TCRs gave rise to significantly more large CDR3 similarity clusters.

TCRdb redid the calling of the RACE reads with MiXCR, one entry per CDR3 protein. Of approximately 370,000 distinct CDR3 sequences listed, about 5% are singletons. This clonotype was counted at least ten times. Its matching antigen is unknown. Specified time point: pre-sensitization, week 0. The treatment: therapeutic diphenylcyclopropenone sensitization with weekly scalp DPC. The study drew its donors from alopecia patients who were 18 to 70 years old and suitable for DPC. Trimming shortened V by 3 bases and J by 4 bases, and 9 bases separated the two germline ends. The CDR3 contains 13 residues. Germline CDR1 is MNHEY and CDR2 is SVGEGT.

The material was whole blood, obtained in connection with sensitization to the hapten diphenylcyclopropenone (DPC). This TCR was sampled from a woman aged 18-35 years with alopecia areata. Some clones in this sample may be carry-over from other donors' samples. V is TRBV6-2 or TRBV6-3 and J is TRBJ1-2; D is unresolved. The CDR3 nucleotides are TGTGCCAGCAGTTATGGCAGATTCTATGGCTACACCTTC. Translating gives CASSYGRFYGYTF.